This T cell receptor beta chain comes out of a study of CXCR3-negative and CXCR3-positive naive CD8 T cells. Regarding the study as a whole: Greater hydrophobicity was found in TRB CDR3s of CXCR3-positive naive cells than of CXCR3-negative naive cells. Naive subsets displayed similar surface CD5, and TCR strength was inferred from TRB CDR3 properties.

Regarding this clonotype: Its antigen is undetermined.

The libraries of TRB cDNA were constructed through 5' RACE using UMI labels. TCRdb derives one entry per CDR3 protein from the 5' RACE reads, leaving out DNA. Here the sample table reports about 5,800 distinct CDR3 sequences. The germline V gene encodes CDR1 DFQATT and CDR2 SNEGSKA (reference sequence). CDR3 length equals 13 residues. Using triplicate sorts, 300,000 cells were collected each time from every CD8+ T cell subset. The source of this sequence is a human donor in good health. Some clones in this sample may be carry-over from other donors' samples. The gene calls are TRBV20-1 and TRBJ2-7. The sample consisted of naive CXCR3- CD8+ T cells from blood. As to subset: CD45RO-CCR7+CD27+CD95- naive CD8+ T cells lacking CXCR3 (TNR3-). The CDR3 is CSARESRNYEQYF.